The sequence of this TCR beta chain was determined in a study of metastatic and nonmetastatic thyroid tumors. MiXCR re-clonotyped the PCR reads for TCRdb. This sample carries fewer than 35,000 clones, more than 20% of them seen once, and the ten largest clones take 2% to 3%. The entire patient cohort was treatment-naive prior to thyroid surgery. Trimming cost V 0 bases and J 3 bases; bases outside gene matches: 3. This CDR3 is 16 amino acids long. CDR1 is SGHDT, CDR2 YYEEEE, per germline. This clone occurred many times. The sequenced sample was blood. The receptor was derived from a female donor with papillary thyroid cancer or a benign thyroid nodule (not recorded which). Some clones in this sample may be carry-over from other donors' samples. V usage is TRBV5-6 and J usage is TRBJ2-1; the match to TRBD2 covers 10 bases. The CDR3 loop is CASSLGLAGDYNEQFF. Written as DNA, the CDR3 is TGTGCCAGCAGCTTGGGTCTAGCGGGAGACTACAATGAGCAGTTCTTC.